These 9 T cell receptor beta chains came from one sample sequenced in a study of blood T cell repertoires in COVID-19. This table comes from immunoSEQ multiplex PCR, and its TCRdb copy is limited to in-frame clones, with some not included. Of around 260,000 clones listed, less than 90% are singletons. The sample comprised peripheral blood. These receptors were obtained from a human donor in a cohort sampled during active COVID-19.

This chain connects TRBV28 to TRBJ2-5; 8 bases align to TRBD1. V shed 1 base and J 4 bases; nucleotides not matched to a gene: 2. Germline loops: CDR1 MDHEN, CDR2 SYDVKM. This CDR3 comprises 14 residues. The DNA of the CDR3 is TGTGCCAGCAGTTTATCCGGGACAGGAGAGACCCAGTACTTC. Translated: CASSLSGTGETQYF.

The genes are TRBV7-8 and TRBJ2-3, with TRBD2 identical over 8 bases. The CDR3 is made up of 16 amino acids. Germline lookup yields CDR1 SGHVS and CDR2 FQNEAQ. V lost 5 bases, J lost 7 bases, and 14 bases stayed unmatched. For the CDR3, the DNA is TGTGCCAGCAGCGCAGCTGGAGTAGCGGGATCAAATACGCAGTATTTT. Translated, it gives CASSAAGVAGSNTQYF.

The gene calls are TRBV11-2 and TRBJ1-5; D may be TRBD1 (6 bases). Germline CDR1 and CDR2: SGHAT and FQNNGV. V dropped 5 bases and J dropped 4 bases, with 9 bases sitting between them. This CDR3 spans 13 amino acids. CDR3 sequence reads: CASSLGQNQPQHF. DNA of the CDR3: TGTGCCAGCAGCCTTGGACAGAATCAGCCCCAGCATTTT.

This chain connects TRBV7-9 to TRBJ1-1; D gene ambiguous. There are 12 residues in the CDR3. The germline V gene encodes CDR1 SEHNR and CDR2 FQNEAQ (reference sequence). The germline V and J ends were trimmed by 1 base and 4 bases, with 4 bases remaining between them. The DNA of the CDR3 is TGTGCCAGCAGCTTAGGGAGCACTGAAGCTTTCTTT. It encodes CASSLGSTEAFF.

V usage is TRBV6-2 or TRBV6-3 and J usage is TRBJ1-1, with D perhaps TRBD1 (5 bases). Deletions cut 0 bases from V and 6 bases from J, with 11 bases between. This CDR3 comprises 14 residues. The germline gives CDR1 MNHEY, CDR2 SVGEGT. The CDR3 region has the DNA TGTGCCAGCAGTTACTCGGGGGGGAGGCCTGAAGCTTTCTTT. Translating gives CASSYSGGRPEAFF.

The chain joins TRBV2 to TRBJ1-4; TRBD1 matches at 9 bases. This CDR3 contains 14 residues. The germline V gene encodes CDR1 SNHLY and CDR2 FYNNEI. The V segment lost 4 bases and the J segment 8 bases; nucleotides outside the gene matches: 5. This CDR3 is CASSVQGAREKLFF. In DNA, the CDR3 is TGTGCCAGCAGTGTACAGGGGGCGCGAGAAAAACTGTTTTTT.

The chain combines TRBV2 with TRBJ2-1, with 7 nucleotides matching TRBD1. Germline-derived CDR1 and CDR2 are SNHLY and FYNNEI. The CDR3 is made up of 12 amino acids. J was trimmed by 4 bases and V by 10 bases; bases with no gene match: 4. The CDR3 spells CAIDREYNEQFF. The CDR3 coding sequence is TGTGCCATTGACAGGGAGTACAATGAGCAGTTCTTC.

This clone was picked up one time. This chain joins TRBV6-2 or TRBV6-3 and TRBJ2-3, with unresolved D. The V gene's germline CDR1 is MNHEY and CDR2 SVGEGT. V lost 5 bases and J 10 bases, leaving 10 bases between the germline ends. The CDR3 totals 11 residues. CDR3 coding DNA: TGTGCCAGCAGTGCAGGCCCCCCGCAGTATTTT. It encodes CASSAGPPQYF.

This rearrangement joins TRBV19 to TRBJ2-1; D is uncertain. V gave up 5 bases and J gave up 3 bases, with 8 bases separating them. The CDR3 is 13 residues long. CDR1 and CDR2 (germline): LNHDA, SQIVND (reference sequence). The CDR3 is CASSVTSYNEQFF. DNA of the CDR3: TGTGCCAGTAGTGTCACCAGCTACAATGAGCAGTTCTTC.